The 23 T cell receptor beta chains given below trace back to one sample, sequenced in a study of post-analysis software for immune sequencing data. Whole-study results and caveats: The five TRBV segments detected at higher frequency in patients than in controls included TRBV5-6, TRBV5-1 and TRBV20-1.

No cognate antigen is known for these TCRs. TCR beta libraries were prepared from cDNA with unique molecular identifiers. TCRdb re-derived calls from the PCR reads in MiXCR, one entry per CDR3 protein. The table shows around 440,000 distinct CDR3 sequences, with less than 45% occurring only once. The sequenced material came from blood. These receptors were obtained from a girl aged 10-17 years with multiple sclerosis.

V and J are TRBV5-1 and TRBJ2-3, with D unresolved. Trimming removed 4 bases at V and 6 bases at J, with 21 bases between. Germline loops: CDR1 SGHRS, CDR2 YFSETQ. The CDR3 has 16 residues. As DNA, the CDR3 is TGCGCCAGCAGCCGGGTCGTGAGTCGGAAGGCGGATACGCAGTATTTT. This translates into CASSRVVSRKADTQYF.

The table lists this clonotype with many counts. An end of the junction differs from the germline gene, which may be a read error. The rearrangement uses TRBV7-2 and TRBJ2-7, with D maybe TRBD1 (6 bases). In germline, CDR1 is SGHTA, CDR2 FQGNSA. There are 13 residues in the CDR3. For the CDR3, the DNA is TGCGCCAGCAGCTTGGACAGAACCTACGAGCAGTACTTC. It translates to CASSLDRTYEQYF.

The V call is TRBV6-6, the J call TRBJ2-3, with D hard to call. The V and J ends lost 0 bases and 0 bases respectively, with 7 bases between them. This CDR3 contains 15 residues. Germline V gene data show CDR1 as MNHNY and CDR2 as SVGAGI (reference sequence). For the CDR3, the DNA is TGTGCCAGCAGTTACTCCTTGGGGAGCACAGATACGCAGTATTTT. It yields the protein CASSYSLGSTDTQYF.

V is TRBV5-1 and J is TRBJ2-7, with a possible D match to TRBD1 (6 bases). The CDR3 sequence is 14 residues long. CDR1 is SGHRS and CDR2 is YFSETQ in the germline V gene. Trimming pared 5 bases from V and 4 bases from J, leaving 16 bases between. The CDR3 here is CASRPGTRIYEQYF. The CDR3 DNA reads as TGCGCCAGCAGGCCCGGGACACGGATTTACGAGCAGTACTTC.

This clonotype was recorded a few times. The J gene is TRBJ2-5, the V gene TRBV27, with 13 positions matching TRBD2. Germline values: CDR1 MNHEY, CDR2 SMNVEV (reference sequence). This CDR3 region has 17 residues. V lost 6 bases to trimming and J lost 4 bases; unmatched junction nucleotides: 11. The CDR3 sequence: CASSQNRGLAGAETQYF. The CDR3 nucleotides are TGTGCCAGCAGCCAAAACCGCGGACTAGCGGGAGCAGAGACCCAGTACTTC.

The chain carries TRBV12-3 or TRBV12-4 and TRBJ2-7, with 9 bases aligning to TRBD1. The CDR3 runs to 14 residues. Trimming took 5 bases from V and 4 from J; bases not matched to a gene: 6. CDR3 DNA sequence: TGTGCCAGCAGTGTCCGGGACAGGGATTACGAGCAGTACTTC. The encoded protein is CASSVRDRDYEQYF.

In DNA, the CDR3 is TGCAGCGCCCGACTAGCGATCCTTCGAAATGAGCAGTTCTTC. Encoded protein: CSARLAILRNEQFF. This rearrangement joins TRBV29-1 to TRBJ2-1; 8 bases fit TRBD2. Per the germline V gene, CDR1 is SQVTM and CDR2 is ANQGSEA. V dropped 7 bases and J dropped 7; count of bases not matched to a gene: 12. The CDR3 has 14 amino acids.

The rearrangement joins TRBV7-3 to TRBJ2-6; 9 nucleotides agree with TRBD1. V lost 5 bases, J lost 4 bases, and 3 bases stayed unmatched. The CDR3 totals 15 residues. CDR1 and CDR2 from the germline V gene are SGHTA and FQGTGA. The CDR3 is CASSPGTGGANVLTF. The CDR3 region has the DNA TGTGCCAGCAGCCCGGGGACAGGGGGGGCCAACGTCCTGACTTTC. The full variable domain, rest sourced from reference TRBV7-3 and TRBJ2-6, is GAGVSQTPSNKVTEKGKYVELRCDPISGHTALYWYRQSLGQGPEFLIYFQGTGAADDSGLPNDRFFAVRPEGSVSTLKIQRTERGDSAVYLCASSPGTGGANVLTFGAGSRLTVL.

This clonotype was found many times. This chain uses TRBV7-2 with TRBJ2-7; 10 nucleotides line up with TRBD2. V shed 5 bases and J 7 bases; nucleotides not matched to a gene: 8. Per the germline V gene, CDR1 is SGHTA and CDR2 is FQGNSA. This CDR3 contains 14 residues. The CDR3 loop is CASSLLLAGREQYF. The CDR3 DNA follows: TGTGCCAGCAGCCTATTACTAGCGGGAAGAGAGCAGTACTTC.

This clonotype showed up just a few times. V gene TRBV28 combines with J gene TRBJ2-3; 11 positions agree with TRBD2. The CDR3 sequence is 17 residues long. The J segment lost 0 bases and the V segment lost 4 bases, leaving 6 bases of the junction unmatched. CDR1 is MDHEN and CDR2 is SYDVKM in the germline V gene. The CDR3 DNA reads as TGTGCCAGCAGTTCTCCAGGGACTAGCGGAAGCACAGATACGCAGTATTTT. It yields the protein CASSSPGTSGSTDTQYF.

This chain uses TRBV7-2 with TRBJ2-3, with 7 bases that match TRBD2. V lost 5 bases, J lost 5 bases, and 10 bases stayed unmatched. Germline V gives CDR1 SGHTA, CDR2 FQGNSA. The CDR3 length is 15 residues. Here the CDR3 reads CASSIGLGEGDTQYF. The CDR3 DNA follows: TGTGCCAGCAGCATCGGACTAGGAGAGGGAGATACGCAGTATTTT.

The gene calls are TRBV20-1 and TRBJ1-1; a possible D gene is TRBD1 (5 bases). Trimming left V 5 bases short and J 3 bases short, with 10 bases between. This CDR3 comprises 12 residues. Germline CDR1 is DFQATT and CDR2 is SNEGSKA (reference sequence). The CDR3 here is CSAPTGYTEAFF. CDR3 sequence (DNA): TGCAGTGCTCCTACAGGATACACTGAAGCTTTCTTT.

The chain is built from TRBV6-1 and TRBJ2-7; 11 nucleotides align to TRBD2. The CDR3 is 20 residues long. The germline CDR1 and CDR2 sequences are MNHNS and SASEGT. With V trimmed by 7 bases and J by 2 bases, 22 bases remained unmatched. The CDR3 spells CASTTRFGSGRGGVTYEQYF. DNA for the CDR3: TGTGCCAGCACCACGAGGTTCGGTAGCGGGAGGGGAGGGGTGACCTACGAGCAGTACTTC.

This rearrangement joins TRBV9 to TRBJ2-1; D remains unclear. This CDR3 region has 15 residues. In germline, CDR1 is SGDLS, CDR2 YYNGEE. V lost 1 base to trimming and J lost 2 bases, with 10 bases between them. This chain's CDR3 is CASSVKDGPYNEQFF. Written as DNA, the CDR3 is TGTGCCAGCAGCGTAAAGGACGGACCCTACAATGAGCAGTTCTTC.

V and J are TRBV29-1 and TRBJ1-1; tentative D call: TRBD1 (5 bases). The CDR3 runs to 16 residues. The germline V gene encodes CDR1 SQVTM and CDR2 ANQGSEA. Trimming removed 0 bases from V and 0 bases from J, with 14 bases in between. Written as DNA, the CDR3 is TGCAGCGTTGAAGATAGTCCCTGGGGCATGAACACTGAAGCTTTCTTT. Translation: CSVEDSPWGMNTEAFF.

V usage is TRBV7-2 and J usage is TRBJ1-2; D call uncertain. This CDR3 is 13 amino acids long. V dropped 2 bases and J dropped 4 bases, with 8 bases sitting between them. Germline CDR1 is SGHTA and CDR2 is FQGNSA. CDR3 in DNA: TGTGCCAGCAGCTTAATGGTCATCTATGGCTACACCTTC. As protein: CASSLMVIYGYTF.

About this clonotype: Its ends do not fully match the called genes, so a read error is possible. The chain recombines TRBV9 with TRBJ1-2; unclear D gene. Germline CDR1 SGDLS, CDR2 YYNGEE. This CDR3 has 15 amino acids. The CDR3 sequence: CASSVAGPDHYGHTF. The CDR3 bases are TGTGCCAGCAGCGTAGCAGGTCCAGATCACTATGGCCACACCTTC.

The V gene is TRBV5-1, the J gene TRBJ2-7, with D tentatively TRBD1 (5 bases). V was trimmed by 0 bases and J by 1 base, leaving 14 bases between them. The CDR3 consists of 16 residues. Germline values: CDR1 SGHRS, CDR2 YFSETQ. CDR3 amino acids: CASSLGDSYSSYEQYF. In DNA, the CDR3 is TGCGCCAGCAGCTTGGGCGACAGCTACTCTTCCTACGAGCAGTACTTC.

V usage is TRBV11-1 and J usage is TRBJ1-2, with 12 bases matching TRBD1. The germline V gene encodes CDR1 SGHAT and CDR2 FQDESV (reference sequence). The CDR3 extends over 17 amino acids. Trimming removed 5 bases from V and 5 bases from J; junction bases left unmatched: 12. This chain's CDR3 is CASSPGTGGAGIYGYTF. CDR3 coding DNA: TGTGCCAGCAGCCCCGGGACAGGGGGCGCTGGGATATATGGCTACACCTTC.

The chain employs TRBV5-1 and TRBJ2-7; D is unclear. Germline lookup yields CDR1 SGHRS and CDR2 YFSETQ. The CDR3 sequence is 14 residues long. Trimming took 5 bases from V and 3 from J, leaving 15 bases between them. The CDR3 nucleotides read TGCGCCAGCAGGCGTACGGCGTCGTTCTACGAGCAGTACTTC. This translates into CASRRTASFYEQYF.

The rearrangement uses TRBV11-2 and TRBJ1-5, with 9 bases matching TRBD1. Looked up from germline, CDR1 is SGHAT and CDR2 is FQNNGV. With 1 base clipped from V and 9 bases from J, the junction kept 10 bases outside the gene matches. The CDR3 length is 16 residues. The CDR3 DNA sequence: TGTGCCAGCAGCTTAGGGCGGGGGACAGGGTCGTCGCCCCAGCATTTT. Its translation: CASSLGRGTGSSPQHF.

This clonotype was seen only a few times. The V and J genes are TRBV6-1 and TRBJ1-2, with D possibly TRBD1 on 5 matching bases. V lost 7 bases and J 2 bases, leaving 17 bases between the germline ends. The CDR3 runs to 15 residues. Germline CDR1 reads MNHNS; CDR2 reads SASEGT. The CDR3 region is CASKTEPIINYGYTF. As DNA, the CDR3 is TGTGCCAGCAAGACAGAGCCTATTATCAACTATGGCTACACCTTC.

The V and J genes are TRBV5-1 and TRBJ1-6, with D possibly being TRBD1 (6 bases). Trimming cost V 2 bases and J 8 bases, with 11 bases left between them. The CDR3 spans 14 residues. In germline, CDR1 is SGHRS, CDR2 YFSETQ. CDR3: CASSFQGPDSPLHF. DNA for the CDR3: TGCGCCAGCAGCTTCCAGGGGCCGGATTCACCCCTCCACTTT.